One sample yielded the 14 T cell receptor beta chains listed below, sequenced in a study of T-cell memory formation after mild COVID-19. TCRdb reanalysed the 5' RACE reads using MiXCR and keeps one entry per CDR3 protein. The sample has hundreds of thousands of distinct CDR3 sequences; roughly 18% are singletons. The sequenced sample consisted of PBMCs or a T cell subset sorted from them (not recorded which). The receptors were gathered from a man aged 18 to 35 who had mild COVID-19 (a few samples of this study predate the infection). Cell type and time point are not known.

This clonotype has only a few counts. The chain links TRBV6-5 to TRBJ1-1; D is unclear. The germline gives CDR1 MNHEY, CDR2 SVGAGI. V was clipped by 1 base and J by 5 bases, with 14 bases between them. CDR3 size: 15 residues. DNA for the CDR3: TGTGCCAGCAGTTACTTAGGTGGGGTTAAGACTGAAGCTTTCTTT. It yields the protein CASSYLGGVKTEAFF.

V is TRBV30 and J is TRBJ1-1; D is uncertain. The CDR3 consists of 15 residues. V lost 0 bases, J lost 1 base, and 12 bases lay in between. CDR1 is GTSNPN, CDR2 SVGIG, per germline (reference sequence). CDR3: CAWSVESAPNTEAFF. The CDR3, as DNA: TGTGCCTGGAGTGTAGAATCTGCGCCGAACACTGAAGCTTTCTTT.

The V gene is TRBV20-1, the J gene TRBJ2-7, with no clear D. V lost 6 bases to trimming and J lost 2 bases, with 14 bases between them. Germline CDR1 DFQATT, CDR2 SNEGSKA (reference sequence). The CDR3 loop spans 13 amino acids. The CDR3: CSAPVLGTYEQYF. The DNA of the CDR3 is TGCAGTGCCCCGGTCCTGGGCACCTACGAGCAGTACTTC.

A few counts support this clonotype. The gene calls are TRBV5-1 and TRBJ2-5; the D gene is possibly TRBD1 (8 bases). The CDR3 runs to 16 residues. V was shortened by 0 bases and J by 5 bases, with 17 bases between the two germline ends. Germline CDR1 SGHRS, CDR2 YFSETQ. The CDR3 reads CASSLATGGVEETQYF. CDR3 nucleotide sequence: TGCGCCAGCAGCTTGGCCACAGGGGGGGTTGAGGAGACCCAGTACTTC.

The chain couples TRBV7-9 to TRBJ2-3; TRBD1 is a possible D gene (6 bases). Germline values: CDR1 SEHNR, CDR2 FQNEAQ (reference sequence). This CDR3 spans 15 amino acids. V was shortened by 4 bases and J by 0 bases, with 11 bases between the two germline ends. CDR3 region: CASSSRTESTDTQYF. CDR3 in DNA: TGTGCCAGCAGCTCGCGGACAGAGAGCACAGATACGCAGTATTTT.

This chain connects TRBV12-3 or TRBV12-4 to TRBJ1-1, with a weak D call TRBD1 (5 bases). This CDR3 spans 15 amino acids. V was clipped by 1 base and J by 1 base, with 10 bases between them. The CDR3 loop reads CASSLGGEPNTEAFF. The CDR3 coding sequence is TGTGCCAGCAGTTTAGGGGGGGAACCGAACACTGAAGCTTTCTTT.

This clonotype was counted between two and nine times. This chain links TRBV3-1 with TRBJ2-1, with 8 bases matching TRBD2. The trim removed 1 base at V and 4 bases at J, leaving 3 bases unmatched. This CDR3 is 15 amino acids long. Germline CDR1 reads LGHDT; CDR2 reads YNNKEL (reference sequence). The CDR3, as DNA: TGTGCCAGCAGCCAAGCGGGGGGGCTGTACAATGAGCAGTTCTTC. Amino acid sequence: CASSQAGGLYNEQFF.

This clonotype was recorded a few times. The gene calls are TRBV6-2 or TRBV6-3 and TRBJ1-3; D gene ambiguous. Trimming stripped 10 bases from V and 1 base from J, with 5 bases between. The CDR3 length is 11 residues. The germline V gene encodes CDR1 MNHEY and CDR2 SVGEGT. The chain's CDR3 is CAIRSGNTIYF. The CDR3 DNA is TGTGCCATCAGATCTGGAAACACCATATATTTT.

This clonotype was found a few times. The chain links TRBV20-1 to TRBJ1-4; 11 nucleotides match TRBD1. Germline CDR1 is DFQATT and CDR2 is SNEGSKA (reference sequence). The V and J ends lost 0 bases and 7 bases, in that order; junction bases with no gene match: 4. The CDR3 runs 15 residues. CDR3 residues: CSARDTGTGGEKLFF. The CDR3 DNA sequence: TGCAGTGCTAGAGATACCGGGACAGGGGGTGAAAAACTGTTTTTT.

The rearrangement links TRBV6-5 to TRBJ1-1; perhaps TRBD1 as D (5 bases). The CDR3 has 13 residues. V lost 3 bases to trimming and J lost 9 bases, with 14 bases between them. CDR1 MNHEY and CDR2 SVGAGI come from the germline V gene. The CDR3 loop is CASSYLGQVKAFF. DNA for the CDR3: TGTGCCAGCAGTTATTTGGGGCAGGTAAAAGCTTTCTTT.

Only a few counts were recorded for this clonotype. The rearrangement joins TRBV5-6 to TRBJ1-6, with D perhaps matching TRBD1 (5 bases). The CDR3 is 14 amino acids. Trimming pared 2 bases from V and 13 bases from J, leaving 16 bases between. The germline V gene encodes CDR1 SGHDT and CDR2 YYEEEE. The CDR3 region is CASSLAGPWTPLHF. In DNA form, the CDR3 reads TGTGCCAGCAGCTTAGCGGGGCCCTGGACCCCCCTCCACTTT.

This sequence joins TRBV28 and TRBJ2-3; 10 bases agree with TRBD1. Germline V CDR1 and CDR2: MDHEN, SYDVKM. The CDR3 has 16 amino acids. The V segment lost 2 bases and the J segment 2 bases; nucleotides outside the gene matches: 4. CDR3 coding DNA: TGTGCCAGCAGTTTAACTGGGACAGGGGCCACAGATACGCAGTATTTT. It is translated as CASSLTGTGATDTQYF.

V gene TRBV27 combines with J gene TRBJ2-7, with TRBD1 matching 12 bases. This CDR3 has 13 amino acids. V lost 10 bases to trimming and J lost 7 bases; unmatched junction nucleotides: 8. The germline CDR1 and CDR2 sequences are MNHEY and SMNVEV (reference sequence). The CDR3 DNA reads as TGTGCCATCAAGGGACAGGGGGCTTGGGAGCAGTACTTC. Translating gives CAIKGQGAWEQYF.

The chain combines TRBV7-2 with TRBJ1-5; D is undetermined. Per germline, CDR1 SGHTA and CDR2 FQGNSA. Trimming pared 3 bases from V and 6 bases from J, leaving 12 bases between. The CDR3 has 14 residues. The CDR3 bases are TGTGCCAGCAGCTTGACCCTGGGAGGTCAGCCCCAGCATTTT. Protein sequence: CASSLTLGGQPQHF.